The entry that follows covers one T cell receptor (beta chain) sequence. The antigen remains undetermined. Trimming removed 0 bases from V and 1 base from J, with 7 bases in between. Germline V gives CDR1 SGDLS, CDR2 YYNGEE. The CDR3 runs to 14 residues. The sample belongs to a study of blood T cells in healthy people across ages. Findings and caveats of the study: Per-million-T-cell TCR beta diversity fell roughly linearly with age. Naive T cell percentage and TCR beta diversity correlated strongly.

Then a second PCR, running roughly 6 to 11 cycles, was carried out with a sample-barcoded 5' primer and a J-beta primer mix. TCRdb re-called the 5' RACE reads through MiXCR, storing one row per CDR3 protein. The table shows roughly 1.6 million distinct CDR3 sequences, with 30% to 40% occurring only once. Sequencing was performed on blood. V gene TRBV9 combines with J gene TRBJ1-2, with D hard to call. The receptor comes from a woman in her twenties or thirties in good health. The CDR3: CASSVATSNYGYTF. CDR3 DNA: TGTGCCAGCAGCGTAGCTACCAGTAACTATGGCTACACCTTC.